The rows below give T cell receptor beta chains drawn from one sample of a study of blood T cell repertoires in COVID-19. TCRdb keeps only in-frame clones here, not all; method: immunoSEQ multiplex PCR. Among about 130,000 clones listed, about 88% were seen once. Sequenced material: PBMCs or T cells enriched from blood (not recorded which). The receptors come from a middle-aged man with acute COVID-19. Both conserved end residues are part of each CDR3. Expanded clones get a size class; other rows say once, few or many, or leave the size out.

clone_size | j_call | v_call | cdr3_aa
once | TRBJ1-2 | TRBV19 | CASTQPAGVNYGYTF
NA | TRBJ2-5 | TRBV7-9 | CASSSDRDGETQYF
once | TRBJ2-6 | TRBV7-3 | CASSPSSTVSGANVLTF
few | TRBJ1-5 | TRBV28 | CASSQQQGGSNQPQHF
NA | TRBJ1-2 | TRBV11-1 | CASSLADRGNYGYTF
once | TRBJ2-7 | TRBV6-1 | CASSDGLAGVGYEQYF
NA | TRBJ2-7 | TRBV15 | CATSPQDSYEQYF
NA | TRBJ2-1 | TRBV24-1 | CATFDTDRNEQFF
NA | TRBJ2-2 | TRBV11-2 | CASSLDQAIGELFF
NA | TRBJ1-1 | TRBV19 | CASSIDEFSTEAFF
NA | TRBJ1-1 | TRBV10-2 | CASSESGWRTDREAFF
NA | TRBJ2-1 | TRBV5-1 | CASSLPLAGDYNEQFF
NA | TRBJ2-7 | TRBV9 | CASSPNLAGAYEQYF
NA | TRBJ2-5 | TRBV18 | CASSPGRRGETQYF
NA | TRBJ1-2 | TRBV6-5 | CASSDRIYGYTF